This T cell receptor (beta chain) was identified in a study of blood T cell repertoires in COVID-19. Study-wide context: The samples span acute and convalescent COVID-19 from the United States, Italy and Spain. Sample material is recorded as cDNA or gDNA derived from T cells, B-cell-depleted T cells, or PBMCs.

V gave up 0 bases and J gave up 4 bases; unmatched junction bases: 8. The CDR3 sequence is 17 residues long. The germline CDR1 and CDR2 sequences are MGHRA and YSYEKL. This clone was counted between two and nine times. Authors' data handling: The assay estimated nucleated cells by amplifying reference gene primers. Sequencing was performed with immunoSEQ multiplex PCR; in TCRdb, only in-frame clones are kept and a portion is missing. V and J calls and clone size are those listed in that table; D and trimming were worked out from the DNA. The data hold tens of thousands of clones, with 65% to 80% observed a single time.

Input material: peripheral blood. This receptor was obtained from a human donor in a cohort sampled during active COVID-19. The chain employs TRBV4-1 and TRBJ1-5, with 8 nucleotides matching TRBD1. CDR3 sequence reads: CASSQDFPDRENQPQHF. The CDR3 DNA is TGCGCCAGCAGCCAAGATTTCCCGGACAGGGAGAATCAGCCCCAGCATTTT.